The sequence of this TCR beta chain was determined in a study of blood T cell repertoires in COVID-19. The overall study: From the United States, Italy and Spain came samples of acute and convalescent COVID-19. Sources were T cells, B-cell-depleted T cells, or PBMCs; the material itself was cDNA or gDNA.

Per the study methods: Amplifying reference gene primers gave estimates of nucleated cell counts. The protocol was immunoSEQ multiplex PCR, while the TCRdb copy is restricted to in-frame clones and leaves out a portion. For V, J and clone size, that table is used; D and trimming come from the DNA. The repertoire holds about 220,000 clones, with about 79% as singletons. The V end lost 2 bases, the J end lost 5 bases, and 9 bases lay between the germline ends. Germline loops: CDR1 GTSNPN, CDR2 SVGIG (reference sequence). CDR3 size: 12 residues. Specimen: peripheral blood. This chain uses TRBV30 with TRBJ1-1; no clear D gene. The receptor comes from a man aged 45 to 65 with active or convalescent COVID-19. CDR3 DNA sequence: TGTGCCTGGAGTATCACGGGGACTGAAGCTTTCTTT. This encodes CAWSITGTEAFF.